This T cell receptor (beta chain) comes out of a study of CD8+CD57+ T cells in acquired aplastic anemia. Overall study: Recorded DNA amounts for sorted CD4+ and CD8+ cells had an average of around 3.4 ug.

V was pared by 10 bases and J by 8 bases, with 21 bases between. CDR3 size: 14 residues. The germline V gene has CDR1 SNHLY and CDR2 FYNNEI. Study results and limitations: Shared by patients and controls, 25 to 30 CD8+ CDR3s were abundant in patients.

This clonotype appeared many times. Its antigen is as yet unknown. For CDR3 and TCR beta VDJ profiling, genomic DNA was the template used. TCRdb called the reads again in MiXCR, with one record for every CDR3 protein. The table lists 150,000 to 200,000 distinct CDR3 sequences, 64% of them singletons. The sequenced material came from sorted CD4+, CD8+, or CD8+CD57+ T cells (not recorded which) from PBMCs. The chain uses TRBV2 and TRBJ2-1; D perhaps matches TRBD2 (7 bases). This TCR was recovered from a human donor with severe aplastic anemia or a healthy control (not recorded which). CDR3 loop: CATLLGGGRDEQFF. The CDR3 bases are TGTGCCACCTTGTTGGGGGGGGGCCGGGATGAGCAGTTCTTC. The full variable domain, in which reference TRBV2 and TRBJ2-1 provide the parts outside the CDR3, is EPEVTQTPSHQVTQMGQEVILRCVPISNHLYFYWYRQILGQKVEFLVSFYNNEISEKSEIFDDQFSVERPDGSNFTLKIRSTKLEDSAMYFCATLLGGGRDEQFFGPGTRLTVL.